The present T cell receptor beta chain was sequenced within a study of T cells after yellow fever vaccination (dated by TCRdb to the late 2010s). In the study overall: The SMART-Seq v4 Ultra Low Input RNA kit was used to prepare libraries from fractions with low cell numbers. Blood samples were taken at several timepoints before and after primary and secondary immunization, and bulk PBMC replicates and cell subsets were isolated. The cohort comprised two healthy male donors, one aged 18 to 30 and one aged 30 to 40 years. To track T-cell clones before and after primary and booster YFV17D yellow fever vaccination, bulk TCR alpha and beta repertoires were sequenced longitudinally. Study-wide conclusions, independent of this receptor: Computational filtering was needed because FACS-sorted repertoires could contain abundant contaminating clonotypes from the bulk population. Most clones expanded after primary vaccination were re-detected after the booster (almost 97% of CD4 and about nine tenths of CD8), suggesting broad memory maintenance. Because the study included only a couple of donors, the extent to which the findings can be generalized is limited. A small fraction of clonotypes appeared in both the CD4 and CD8 compartments, likely as a result of convergent recombination. The secondary T-cell response was weaker than the primary response but faster, peaking on day 5 instead of day 15.

This clonotype was counted ten times or more. Its antigen is not yet known. There are no base qualities to consult, and no much larger clone falls within one base. Taken from cysteine to phenylalanine, the CDR3 has 16 residues. The sequence is cut down to CDR3 DNA, 48 bases in frame from base 1. Clipping removes 2 bases from V and 1 base from J, with 3 as the unmatched junction base count. The germline V gene (reference sequence) sets CDR1 to MNHEY and CDR2 to SMNVEV. The sample's treatment or condition label is to be understood as: live attenuated yellow fever vaccine strain. PBMCs were isolated from peripheral blood using a standard Ficoll-Paque protocol. Dynabeads CD4 and CD8 positive selection kits were used to isolate CD4 and CD8 T-cell fractions. RNA was extracted with TriZol from bulk PBMCs, CD4 and CD8 fractions, and dextramer-positive and dextramer-negative fractions. TCR cDNA was made using 5'RACE template switching, a step that added a universal primer site and unique molecular identifiers. Priming of cDNA synthesis was performed from both the TCR alpha and TCR beta constant segments. Library amplification involved two PCR steps, and the second step added sample barcodes and sequencing adapters. Libraries were sequenced on Illumina HiSeq 2500 (2x100 bp) or NovaSeq (2x150 bp). Per the source publication's procedure: Reads were demultiplexed and collapsed into UMI consensus sequences with MIGEC, and V(D)J alignment was performed with MiXCR. Vaccine-responding clonotypes were defined with edgeR using replicate PBMC samples, requiring FDR below 0.01 and a log2 fold change above 5 up to day 15. Bulk clonotypes were assigned CD4 or CD8 identity according to which sequenced CD4 or CD8 repertoire held them at higher abundance. Using fastp at Q25 and MiXCR, TCRdb reprocessed the public reads and kept productive beta chains. Every CDR3 protein is listed once, alongside the most common genes and DNA of its rows. These V and J calls originate from TCRdb's pipeline instead of the authors' own analysis. Present in this sample are some 110,000 distinct CDR3 sequences, more than 5.5% of which were seen just once. Together, the top ten hold 2.5% to 3.5% of the sample.

The receptor was derived from a man younger than 35 who received the YFV17D yellow fever vaccine. In this chain, TRBV27 is recombined with TRBJ2-2, and 8 junctional nucleotides match TRBD2. The sample was CD4+ T cells sorted from PBMCs, taken roughly 46 days after the first yellow fever vaccination. The DNA is TGTGCCAGCAGTTTAGCGGGGGGCTTGAACACCGGGGAGCTGTTTTTT. It specifies CASSLAGGLNTGELFF.